This TCR beta chain is drawn from a study of blood T cells in healthy people across ages. A sample-barcoded 5' primer and a J-beta primer mix were used in a second PCR of roughly 7 to 11 cycles. Each cDNA molecule was tagged by a template-switch adaptor with 12 random nucleotides. One entry per CDR3 protein results from TCRdb running MiXCR on the 5' RACE reads. The table has about 1,500,000 distinct CDR3 sequences, roughly 27% seen once. Per-sample PBMC isolation yielded at least 6.5 million cells. RNA extraction gave at least 5.5 micrograms of total RNA per sample. Germline lookup yields CDR1 KGHSH and CDR2 LQKENI. This CDR3 has 18 amino acids. V lost 3 bases and J lost 9; bases outside the gene matches: 15.

Source material: blood. The receptor comes from a woman aged 25 to 39 in good health. V usage is TRBV18 and J usage is TRBJ2-1, with 12 bases fitting TRBD2. CDR3 DNA sequence: TGTGCCAGCTCACCCTTCGGCGGCCTAGCGGGAGGGCGAGGTGAGCAGTTCTTC. It yields the protein CASSPFGGLAGGRGEQFF.